These T cell receptor beta chains were read from a single sample in a study of control samples from healthy donors and cancer patients. TCRdb keeps only in-frame clones here, not all; method: immunoSEQ multiplex PCR. The table has 100,000 or so clones, approximately 93% seen once; the top ten hold about 0.92%. The sample comprised blood. These receptors were taken from a woman between 25 and 40 years old in good health. Both conserved end residues are part of each CDR3. Each record gives: J gene, D gene, V gene, clone size, CDR3 DNA, CDR3 protein. The D gene is left open where the match is weak. Some rows have no size entry. The others give once, few or many, or a class for an expanded clone.

TRBJ1-6	-	TRBV5-1	-	TGCGCCAGCAGTGAAACAGGCTCCTATAATTCACCCCTCCACTTT	CASSETGSYNSPLHF
TRBJ1-3	-	TRBV2	-	TGTGCCAGCAGTGAAGGCAGGGCCTCTTCTGGAAACACCATATATTTT	CASSEGRASSGNTIYF
TRBJ1-5	TRBD1	TRBV7-8	-	TGTGCCAGCAGCCTAGGGACAGGGAGGAGCAATCAGCCCCAGCATTTT	CASSLGTGRSNQPQHF
TRBJ1-1	-	TRBV6-1	-	TGTGCCAGCAGTGAAGTGGGGACCCAAGGCGGGGCTTTCTTT	CASSEVGTQGGAFF
TRBJ1-1	-	TRBV11-1	-	TGTGCCAGCAGCCCTACGGGCGGACGGGTTGAAGCTTTCTTT	CASSPTGGRVEAFF
TRBJ2-5	-	TRBV5-4	-	TGTGCCAGCAGCCTTCCGGGTGGGTTCGAGACCCAGTACTTC	CASSLPGGFETQYF
TRBJ2-2	-	TRBV5-5	-	TGTGCCAGCAGCCAGAACACCGGGGAGCTGTTTTTT	CASSQNTGELFF
TRBJ1-2	-	TRBV19	-	TGTGCCAGTAGTACCAGACAGTCGGCTAAGGATGGCTACACCTTC	CASSTRQSAKDGYTF
TRBJ2-7	TRBD1	TRBV7-3	-	TGTGCCAGCAGCCAAGGGACAGGGAACTACGAGCAGTACTTC	CASSQGTGNYEQYF
TRBJ1-5	-	TRBV28	once	TGTGCCAGCAACTTTGGGCTGGGACGGAATCAGCCCCAGCATTTT	CASNFGLGRNQPQHF
TRBJ2-2	TRBD2	TRBV5-1	few	TGCGCCAGCAGCGCGGGGGGGGCGAACACCGGGGAGCTGTTTTTT	CASSAGGANTGELFF
TRBJ2-2	TRBD2	TRBV3-1/TRBV3-2	-	TGTGCCAGCAGCCACCCCGCTAGCGGGAGGAGGGGAGAGCTGTTTTTT	CASSHPASGRRGELFF
TRBJ2-5	TRBD2	TRBV3-1/TRBV3-2	-	TGTGCCAGCAGCCAAGATCATAGCGGGGGGAGAGGGGAGACCCAGTACTTC	CASSQDHSGGRGETQYF
TRBJ2-3	-	TRBV9	-	TGTGCCAGCAGCGTAGTCGCAGGAGATACGCAGTATTTT	CASSVVAGDTQYF
TRBJ2-5	TRBD1	TRBV6-6	-	TGTGCCAGCAGTTACTCGGGGACAGGGGGCAAAGAGACCCAGTACTTC	CASSYSGTGGKETQYF
TRBJ2-7	TRBD2	TRBV7-2	-	TGTGCCAGCAGCTTAAGGACTAGCGGGTTATCCTACGAGCAGTACTTC	CASSLRTSGLSYEQYF
TRBJ1-5	-	TRBV6-1	once	TGTGCCAGCAGTGCGGCACCAGGGGACGGCAATCAGCCCCAGCATTTT	CASSAAPGDGNQPQHF
TRBJ2-5	-	TRBV5-5	-	TGTGCCAGCAGCTGGGGGGACTTTGAAGAGACCCAGTACTTC	CASSWGDFEETQYF
TRBJ2-5	TRBD1	TRBV27	-	TGTGCCAGCAGTCCCTTTGACAGGGGGCAACAGACCCAGTACTTC	CASSPFDRGQQTQYF
TRBJ1-1	TRBD1	TRBV30	few	TGTGCCTGGAGTGTACGGACAGGGAGGGGCACTGAAGCTTTCTTT	CAWSVRTGRGTEAFF
TRBJ1-2	TRBD1	TRBV2	-	TGTGCCAGCGCCTCGGACAGGGAATATGGCTACACCTTC	CASASDREYGYTF
TRBJ1-2	-	TRBV28	-	TGTGCCAGCGGGACTACGCCAGGGTTAAACTATGGCTACACCTTC	CASGTTPGLNYGYTF
TRBJ2-1	-	TRBV5-8	once	TGTGCCAGCAGCTTTCAATACAGTCCGTTCTTC	CASSFQYSPFF
TRBJ1-5	-	TRBV30	-	TGTGCCTGGAGCCACAGGGAAGATCAGCCCCAGCATTTT	CAWSHREDQPQHF
TRBJ2-1	TRBD2	TRBV5-5	-	TGTGCCAGCAGCTTCGGGACTAGTAATAGCAATGAGCAGTTCTTC	CASSFGTSNSNEQFF
TRBJ1-5	-	TRBV9	few	TGTGCCAGCAGCGTAGGTTCGCTTCCCGGTCAGCCCCAGCATTTT	CASSVGSLPGQPQHF
TRBJ2-6	TRBD1	TRBV2	-	TGTGCCAGCAGTCCCGGGACAGGGTCTGGGGCCAACGTCCTGACTTTC	CASSPGTGSGANVLTF
TRBJ1-5	-	TRBV25-1	few	TGTGCCAGCAGTGAATATGGCGGAGGAGGGCCCCAGCATTTT	CASSEYGGGGPQHF
TRBJ2-1	-	TRBV9	-	TGTGCCAGCAGCGTAGACCTATACAATGAGCAGTTCTTC	CASSVDLYNEQFF
TRBJ2-7	-	TRBV29-1	-	TGCAGCGCCACAGGGACAGCTCTCGGGCGGGGAAGCTCCTACGAGCAGTACTTC	CSATGTALGRGSSYEQYF
TRBJ2-2	TRBD1	TRBV3-1/TRBV3-2	-	TGTGCCAGCAGCCAAGTCCCCGCCGGGACAGGGGGGAACACCGGGGAGCTGTTTTTT	CASSQVPAGTGGNTGELFF
TRBJ2-7	TRBD1	TRBV12-5	few	TGTGCTAGTGGTTTGTACGGACAGGGCGAGCAGTACTTC	CASGLYGQGEQYF
TRBJ1-2	TRBD1	TRBV9	-	TGTGCCAGCAGCTTAGCAGAGGGGGCGGATGGCTACACCTTC	CASSLAEGADGYTF
TRBJ2-7	-	TRBV5-5	-	TGTGCCAGCAGCTTAGGCAGGATTTCCTACGAGCAGTACTTC	CASSLGRISYEQYF
TRBJ1-1	-	TRBV30	once	TGTGCCTGGAGTGAAGCATCCCACACTGAAGCTTTCTTT	CAWSEASHTEAFF
TRBJ1-2	TRBD1	TRBV6-2/TRBV6-3	-	TGTGCCAGCAGTTACGGGACAGGGGGGATCTATGCCTACACCTTC	CASSYGTGGIYAYTF
TRBJ2-7	TRBD2	TRBV11-2	-	TGTGCCAGCAGCTTAGTTGGACTAGCGGCCGAGCAGTACTTC	CASSLVGLAAEQYF
TRBJ1-2	TRBD1	TRBV7-9	-	TGTGCCAGCAGCAAACCGGGACAGCGGACACAGAATTATGGCTACACCTTC	CASSKPGQRTQNYGYTF
TRBJ2-4	TRBD1	TRBV2	-	TGTGCCAGCAGTGAAGACGGGACAGGGATTAAAAACATTCAGTACTTC	CASSEDGTGIKNIQYF
TRBJ1-1	-	TRBV5-4	-	TGTGCCAGCAGGACTACCCCAGGACGGCCGAACACTGAAGCTTTCTTT	CASRTTPGRPNTEAFF
TRBJ1-4	TRBD1	TRBV4-1	many	TGCGCCAGCAGCCAAAAAGCCTCGGGACAGGGGGGGGAAAAACTGTTTTTT	CASSQKASGQGGEKLFF
TRBJ1-1	-	TRBV5-4	-	TGTGCCAGCAGCTTGATCGGGGGGGCGCCTGACACTGAAGCTTTCTTT	CASSLIGGAPDTEAFF
TRBJ2-1	-	TRBV20-1	-	TGCAGTGCTCCAAGGGGTGCGGAGCAGTTCTTC	CSAPRGAEQFF
TRBJ1-2	-	TRBV30	-	TGTGCCTGGAGTGTACACAGGACACAGACTAACTATGGCTACACCTTC	CAWSVHRTQTNYGYTF
TRBJ2-2	-	TRBV19	-	TGTGCCAGTAGTCCAACCGAGGGGGGTTGGGGGTACACCGGGGAGCTGTTTTTT	CASSPTEGGWGYTGELFF
TRBJ2-6	-	TRBV25-1	-	TGTGCCAGCGAAATAGAGGGGAGGACTGGGGCCAACGTCCTGACTTTC	CASEIEGRTGANVLTF
TRBJ1-1	TRBD1	TRBV5-1	-	TGCGCCAGCAGCACCGGGACAGGGTCCGGCACTGAAGCTTTCTTT	CASSTGTGSGTEAFF
TRBJ1-5	-	TRBV12-5	-	TGTGCTAGTGGTTTGGTATCGAACAATCAGCCCCAGCATTTT	CASGLVSNNQPQHF
TRBJ1-6	-	TRBV4-1	-	TGCGCCAGCAGCCAAGATGGCCAGGGCCGAAATTCACCCCTCCACTTT	CASSQDGQGRNSPLHF
TRBJ2-3	-	TRBV18	-	TGTGCCAGCTCACTCACGGTGACAGATACGCAGTATTTT	CASSLTVTDTQYF